This is a list of T cell receptor beta chains from one sample in a study of T cells in Graves' hyperthyroidism and ophthalmopathy. Each CDR3 protein gets one entry after TCRdb re-called the multiplex PCR reads with MiXCR. The data contain a few hundred thousand distinct CDR3 sequences, approximately 44% of them singletons. Sequences were obtained from peripheral blood or thyroid tissue (not recorded which). Source of these receptors: an adult woman with Graves' disease, either hyperthyroidism or ophthalmopathy (not recorded which). Both conserved end residues are part of each CDR3. The D gene is left open where the match is weak. Size is omitted from some rows. Given values are once, few, many or a class for expanded clones.

CDR3 DNA	CDR3 protein	D gene	V gene	J gene	clone size
TGTGCCAGCAGCTCCTGGGGGACAGAACAAGAGACCCAGTACTTC	CASSSWGTEQETQYF	TRBD1	TRBV11-2	TRBJ2-5	many
TGTGCCAGCAGCCTGGGACTAGCGGATATCGAGCAGTACTTC	CASSLGLADIEQYF	TRBD2	TRBV9	TRBJ2-7	many
TGCGCCAGCAGCTTGGGCCGGTATAACACTGAAGCTTTCTTT	CASSLGRYNTEAFF	NA	TRBV5-1	TRBJ1-1	many
TGCAGTGCTAGAGATGGGACTAGGGTGATCGAGCAGTACTTC	CSARDGTRVIEQYF	TRBD2	TRBV20-1	TRBJ2-7	NA
TGCAGTGCTAGTTTTAGCGGACCTTACGAGCAGTACTTC	CSASFSGPYEQYF	NA	TRBV20-1	TRBJ2-7	many
TGTGCCAGCAGCTCAATCGCAGGGTTTAACTATGGCTACACCTTC	CASSSIAGFNYGYTF	NA	TRBV11-2	TRBJ1-2	many
TGTGCCACAATGGACAGGGGGAGATCTAGCGGGAGGGCGGGGACCTACAATGAGCAGTTCTTC	CATMDRGRSSGRAGTYNEQFF	TRBD2	TRBV10-3	TRBJ2-1	once
TGTGCCAGCAGTTATACAGGGGGCAGGTACGAGCAGTACTTC	CASSYTGGRYEQYF	TRBD1	TRBV12-3/TRBV12-4	TRBJ2-7	NA
TGTGCCAGCAGCTGGAGTCTTTACGGAAACACCATATATTTT	CASSWSLYGNTIYF	NA	TRBV7-9	TRBJ1-3	few
TGCAGCGTTGTCGAGAACTATGGCTACACCTTC	CSVVENYGYTF	NA	TRBV29-1	TRBJ1-2	NA
TGTGCCAGCAGTGAAATCGGGGTCTCCTACGAGCAGTACTTC	CASSEIGVSYEQYF	NA	TRBV25-1	TRBJ2-7	many
TGTGCCAGCAGCCACAGGGGCCCCTCAGCCCTCCACTTT	CASSHRGPSALHF	TRBD1	TRBV7-8	TRBJ1-6	NA
TGTGCCAGCAGCTCGGACAGAAAAGAGACCCAGTACTTC	CASSSDRKETQYF	NA	TRBV7-9	TRBJ2-5	many
TGCAGTGCGGGGACAGACTCCTACGAGCAGTACTTC	CSAGTDSYEQYF	TRBD1	TRBV20-1	TRBJ2-7	many
TGCGCCAGCCGAACGACAGGTAGCGTCACTGAAGCTTTCTTT	CASRTTGSVTEAFF	NA	TRBV4-1	TRBJ1-1	many
TGTGCCAGCAGCATGGGGGTGACAGGTTGGGAGACCCAGTACTTC	CASSMGVTGWETQYF	NA	TRBV7-2	TRBJ2-5	few
TGCGCCAGCAGCTTAGGGAAGCCGAACACTGAAGCTTTCTTT	CASSLGKPNTEAFF	NA	TRBV5-1	TRBJ1-1	many
TGTGCCAGCTCACCGGGACAGGGGGTGTACGAGCAGTACTTC	CASSPGQGVYEQYF	TRBD1	TRBV18	TRBJ2-7	NA
TGTGCCAGTAGTAAACAGGGGGGCACCGGGGAGCTGTTTTTT	CASSKQGGTGELFF	TRBD1	TRBV19	TRBJ2-2	few
TGTGCCACCAGCAGAGGTGGTCGGGTCCAAGGGGGACAGCCCCAGCATTTT	CATSRGGRVQGGQPQHF	NA	TRBV15	TRBJ1-5	once
TGTGCCAGCATAGAAGAGCGGGACTCCTACGAGCAGTACTTC	CASIEERDSYEQYF	TRBD2	TRBV2	TRBJ2-7	many
TGTGCCAGTAGTATTACGAGAGTGGCCAACGTCCTGACTTTC	CASSITRVANVLTF	NA	TRBV19	TRBJ2-6	NA
TGCAGCGTAGGACAGGGTTCAAACACTGAAGCTTTCTTT	CSVGQGSNTEAFF	TRBD1	TRBV29-1	TRBJ1-1	few
TGCGCCAGTCAGCCCCAGGGGGCGGGCGACGAGCAGTACTTC	CASQPQGAGDEQYF	TRBD1	TRBV5-1	TRBJ2-7	NA
TGTGCCAGCAGCTTAGCGGGATTCTCCTACGAGCAGTACTTC	CASSLAGFSYEQYF	NA	TRBV7-9	TRBJ2-7	many
TGCGCCAGCAGTGAGTCCGGTACAGTGGAGACCCAGTACTTC	CASSESGTVETQYF	NA	TRBV10-2	TRBJ2-5	few
TGCGCCAGCAGTCTTATTACGGCCGGGAGAGCTTTCTTT	CASSLITAGRAFF	NA	TRBV4-1	TRBJ1-1	many
TGTGCCAGCAGCCCGGGGCCGAGGGCCGGGGAGCTGTTTTTT	CASSPGPRAGELFF	NA	TRBV7-9	TRBJ2-2	many
TGTGCCAGCAGTTTATTACGCGGCAGGGGTAACTATGGCTACACCTTC	CASSLLRGRGNYGYTF	NA	TRBV28	TRBJ1-2	few
TGTGCCAGCAGTTTAGGACCGAGCCAAGAAACCTATGGCTACACCTTC	CASSLGPSQETYGYTF	NA	TRBV12-3/TRBV12-4	TRBJ1-2	NA
TGTGCCAGCAGCTTAGGGGACGCTCCCTACGGTGGCTACACCTTC	CASSLGDAPYGGYTF	NA	TRBV7-2	TRBJ1-2	NA
TGCGCCAGCAGCCCGACAGGGGCGGACACTGAAGCTTTCTTT	CASSPTGADTEAFF	TRBD1	TRBV5-1	TRBJ1-1	many
TGCAGTGCCAATAGGGTCGGGCAACCCTCTGGAAACACCATATATTTT	CSANRVGQPSGNTIYF	NA	TRBV20-1	TRBJ1-3	many
TGTGCCACCAGTGATTCAACACCGGGGAACACTGAAGCTTCCTTT	CATSDSTPGNTEASF	NA	TRBV24-1	TRBJ1-1	NA
TGTGCCAGCAGCTTAGACAGTTGGGGGGCTTTCTTT	CASSLDSWGAFF	NA	TRBV7-9	TRBJ1-1	many
TGTGCCACCAGCAGAGGATTGGGCACAACCTACGAGCAGTACTTC	CATSRGLGTTYEQYF	NA	TRBV15	TRBJ2-7	NA
TGTGCCAGCAGCGACGGACGGCTCAACTATGGCTACACCTTC	CASSDGRLNYGYTF	NA	TRBV9	TRBJ1-2	NA
TGTGCCAGCAGCTTTGAGGCAGGGGGCAAGAACACCTTC	CASSFEAGGKNTF	TRBD1	TRBV7-2	TRBJ1-2	few
TGTGCCACCAGTGATGTAGCGGAATCTAGCACAGATACGCAGTATTTT	CATSDVAESSTDTQYF	NA	TRBV24-1	TRBJ2-3	few
TGCGCCAGCAGCTTGGTCGCAGCCGGGACATCTAATTCACCCCTCCACTTT	CASSLVAAGTSNSPLHF	NA	TRBV11-1	TRBJ1-6	NA
TGTGCCAGCCGACACGACAACTACGAGCAGTACTTC	CASRHDNYEQYF	NA	TRBV10-3	TRBJ2-7	few
TGTGCCAGCAGTGAAGGGAGAAGTCGAGCCCTCCACTTT	CASSEGRSRALHF	NA	TRBV2	TRBJ1-6	NA
TGTGCCAGTTCTACAGGGAACACTGGGGCCAACGTCCTGACTTTC	CASSTGNTGANVLTF	NA	TRBV19	TRBJ2-6	once
TGCGCCAGCAGCTCAGACGGCTTCTATGGCTATACCTTC	CASSSDGFYGYTF	NA	TRBV5-1	TRBJ1-2	NA
TGCAGCGTTGACCCTACAGGGGGAGAGACCCAGTACTTC	CSVDPTGGETQYF	TRBD1	TRBV29-1	TRBJ2-5	NA
TGTGCCAGCAGTTTCACAGGGGGCTCTGGGGCCAACGTCCTGACTTTC	CASSFTGGSGANVLTF	TRBD1	TRBV27	TRBJ2-6	NA
TGCAGCGGATTTACTAGCGGGAGGGCCAAAGATACGCAGTATTTT	CSGFTSGRAKDTQYF	TRBD2	TRBV29-1	TRBJ2-3	NA
TGCGCCAGCAGCCATGAGACTAGCGGGGGACAAGAGACCCAGTACTTC	CASSHETSGGQETQYF	TRBD2	TRBV7-7	TRBJ2-5	NA
TGCGCCAGCAGCTTGGATGGAACTAGCACAGATACGCAGTATTTT	CASSLDGTSTDTQYF	NA	TRBV5-1	TRBJ2-3	few
TGTGCCAGCAGCCAAGAAGACAACTTC	CASSQEDNF	NA	TRBV4-1	TRBJ2-7	many
TGTGCCAGCAGCCGGGACCGGACACGAAGCACAGATACGCAGTATTTT	CASSRDRTRSTDTQYF	NA	TRBV14	TRBJ2-3	few
TGTGCCAGCAGCCAAGATCGGGGAAGCAATCAGCCCCAGCATTTT	CASSQDRGSNQPQHF	NA	TRBV5-5	TRBJ1-5	few